This T cell receptor (beta chain) was found in a study of blood T cell repertoires in COVID-19. Only in-frame clones appear in the TCRdb table, and some are missing; sequencing was by immunoSEQ multiplex PCR. The sample has some 120,000 clones, approximately 84% seen once. After removal of 4 bases from V and 6 bases from J, the junction contained 10 bases not matched to a gene. This CDR3 has 14 amino acids. From germline, CDR1 is SGHRS and CDR2 YFSETQ. The sample taken for sequencing was peripheral blood. The J gene is TRBJ2-7, the V gene TRBV5-1, with TRBD1 matching over 7 bases. This TCR was recovered from a man aged 70 or older with active or convalescent COVID-19. The CDR3: CASSPRTGQGEQYF. The CDR3 DNA sequence: TGCGCCAGCAGCCCGAGGACAGGTCAAGGCGAGCAGTACTTC.